Given below is one TCR beta chain in context. Its antigen is unidentified. The PCR was carried out with 60 Vbeta primers and 13 Jbeta primers. Profiling relied on immunoSEQ multiplex PCR, and the TCRdb table lists in-frame clones only, not all of them. The sample has about 110,000 clones; about 16% are singletons. The donors, nominally healthy at sampling, likely had unrecorded immune exposures. The data stem from a study of cytomegalovirus exposure and HLA in healthy donors. Study observations and caveats: For TCR beta chains, V- and J-gene trimming was later linked to a missense DCLRE1C variant. Earlier results showed most TCR beta V segments being productive about 87% or about 30% of the time.

The length of the CDR3 is 17 residues. The germline V gene has CDR1 WSHSY and CDR2 SAAADI. V gave up 0 bases and J gave up 5 bases; unmatched junction bases: 7. The source material was PBMCs. This receptor was obtained from a woman between 18 and 29 years old in good health and CMV-seronegative. This sequence joins TRBV10-2 and TRBJ2-5; the match to TRBD1 covers 12 bases. CDR3 protein: CASSESWGGQGAETQYF. The CDR3 nucleotides read TGCGCCAGCAGTGAGTCGTGGGGGGGACAGGGGGCTGAGACCCAGTACTTC.